This is a list of T cell receptor beta chains from one sample in a study of esophageal squamous cell carcinoma under preoperative chemotherapy. TCRdb re-derived calls from the PCR reads in MiXCR, one entry per CDR3 protein. The sample holds about 19,000 distinct CDR3 sequences, just over 45% seen once. The sample was taken from a patient given preoperative chemotherapy. Every receptor here comes from a human donor with esophageal squamous cell carcinoma. The donor label of this sample is uncertain. Both conserved end residues are part of each CDR3. The D gene is left open where the match is weak. The size of a clone is reported for some rows only, either as once, few or many, or as a class for expanded clones.

TRBD2	many	TRBV5-4	TRBJ2-1	CASSLAGGLANNEQFF	TGTGCCAGCAGCTTGGCGGGGGGACTAGCGAACAATGAGCAGTTCTTC
.	few	TRBV11-3	TRBJ2-1	CASSLSAIVFNEQFF	TGTGCCAGCAGCTTATCAGCGATAGTATTCAATGAGCAGTTCTTC
.	few	TRBV6-4	TRBJ2-7	CASLPSYEQYF	TGTGCCAGTCTACCATCCTACGAGCAGTACTTC
.	.	TRBV5-4	TRBJ1-4	CASSLDKGPTKKLFF	TGTGCCAGCAGCCTTGACAAGGGGCCTACCAAAAAACTGTTTTTT
.	medium-sized	TRBV6-5	TRBJ2-3	CASSRRLSGTTDTQYF	TGTGCCAGCAGCCGGCGTTTGTCAGGGACCACAGATACGCAGTATTTT
TRBD2	.	TRBV6-2/TRBV6-3	TRBJ2-2	CASSLKLAITGELFF	TGTGCCAGCAGCCTAAAACTAGCGATCACCGGGGAGCTGTTTTTT
TRBD2	few	TRBV4-1	TRBJ2-6	CASSRHYGGGGSGANVLTF	TGCGCCAGCAGCCGGCATTACGGGGGGGGGGGCTCTGGGGCCAACGTCCTGACTTTC
.	few	TRBV7-9	TRBJ2-3	CASSLVSPSATQYF	TGTGCCAGCAGCTTAGTGTCCCCCTCGGCGACGCAGTATTTT
.	.	TRBV6-1	TRBJ2-3	CASKVGKATLDTQYF	TGTGCCAGCAAGGTTGGAAAGGCCACGTTAGATACGCAGTATTTT
.	.	TRBV6-2/TRBV6-3	TRBJ2-1	CASSYRLQVSSYEQFF	TGTGCCAGCAGTTACCGGTTGCAGGTCAGCTCCTACGAGCAGTTCTTC
.	.	TRBV7-9	TRBJ2-7	CASSPAGRGGKNTQYF	TGTGCCAGCAGCCCCGCGGGGCGGGGAGGCAAAAATACGCAGTACTTC
.	few	TRBV11-3	TRBJ2-5	CASSLALRVEETQYF	TGTGCCAGCAGCTTAGCTCTGCGGGTCGAAGAGACCCAGTACTTC
TRBD2	many	TRBV10-1	TRBJ2-7	CASRPTSAGTYEQYF	TGCGCCAGCAGGCCTACTAGCGCCGGAACCTACGAGCAGTACTTC
TRBD1	.	TRBV7-6	TRBJ2-6	CASSQDRASGANVLTF	TGTGCCAGCAGCCAGGACAGGGCCTCTGGGGCCAACGTCCTGACTTTC
.	.	TRBV11-2	TRBJ2-3	CASSLADDTDTQYF	TGTGCCAGCAGCTTAGCGGACGACACAGATACGCAGTATTTT
.	many	TRBV5-4	TRBJ2-2	CASSPPGELFF	TGTGCCAGCAGCCCACCGGGTGAGCTGTTTTTT
.	.	TRBV7-8	TRBJ2-3	CASSLGMSAKNTQYF	TGTGCCAGCAGCTTGGGGATGAGTGCGAAGAATACGCAGTATTTT
TRBD2	.	TRBV27	TRBJ2-5	CASGGSVGGGQETQYF	TGTGCCAGCGGGGGATCCGTGGGCGGGGGGCAAGAGACCCAGTACTTC
.	.	TRBV7-6	TRBJ2-1	CASSLSVVQETQFF	TGTGCCAGCAGCTTAAGTGTGGTACAAGAGACCCAGTTCTTC
TRBD2	.	TRBV6-5	TRBJ2-7	CASSYQGLAGEGEQYF	TGTGCCAGCAGTTACCAAGGACTAGCGGGAGAGGGCGAGCAGTACTTC
.	many	TRBV28	TRBJ2-3	CASSLGPDTQYF	TGTGCCAGCAGTTTAGGTCCAGATACGCAGTATTTT
.	few	TRBV6-1	TRBJ2-1	CASSAQGRDNEQFF	TGTGCCAGCAGTGCGCAGGGAAGAGACAATGAGCAGTTCTTC
.	.	TRBV7-2	TRBJ2-5	CASAGLEGRDTETQYF	TGTGCCAGCGCGGGGCTAGAGGGCCGAGACACAGAGACGCAGTACTTC
.	few	TRBV6-5	TRBJ2-1	CASSPSSTYNEQFF	TGTGCCAGCAGTCCCTCGTCAACCTACAATGAGCAGTTCTTC
TRBD2	.	TRBV7-8	TRBJ2-1	CASSPGLAGELEQFF	TGTGCCAGCAGCCCCGGACTAGCGGGAGAATTGGAGCAGTTCTTC
TRBD2	few	TRBV7-8	TRBJ2-1	CASSLKTSGRAFNEQFF	TGTGCCAGCAGCCTAAAGACTAGCGGGAGGGCCTTCAATGAGCAGTTCTTC
.	.	TRBV12-5	TRBJ2-3	CASGKWGAGTDTQYF	TGTGCTAGTGGAAAGTGGGGGGCCGGCACAGATACGCAGTATTTT
.	once	TRBV5-1	TRBJ2-3	CASSLNLLDTQYF	TGCGCCAGCAGCCTCAACTTATTAGATACGCAGTATTTT
.	medium-sized	TRBV11-2	TRBJ2-3	CASSSYIRRTDTQYF	TGTGCCAGCAGCTCATACATACGCCGCACAGATACGCAGTATTTT
.	.	TRBV11-3	TRBJ1-4	CASSLGGMGEKLFF	TGTGCCAGCAGCTTAGGCGGGATGGGCGAAAAACTGTTTTTT
.	.	TRBV6-1	TRBJ2-2	CASSLGLNTGALYF	TGTGCCAGCAGCCTGGGACTCAACACAGGGGCGCTGTATTTT
.	.	TRBV7-9	TRBJ2-7	CASSLDYEQYF	TGTGCCAGCAGCTTAGACTACGAGCAGTACTTC
.	few	TRBV12-3/TRBV12-4	TRBJ2-3	CASLSSATDTQYF	TGTGCCAGCCTGTCTAGCGCCACAGATACGCAGTATTTT
TRBD2	medium-sized	TRBV7-2	TRBJ2-1	CASSLELAANEQFF	TGTGCCAGCAGCTTAGAACTAGCGGCCAATGAGCAGTTCTTC
TRBD2	many	TRBV4-1	TRBJ2-1	CASSQGVGLAEYNEQFF	TGCGCCAGCAGCCAAGGGGTAGGGCTAGCGGAATACAATGAGCAGTTCTTC
TRBD2	.	TRBV7-3	TRBJ2-5	CASSSGLAGGRETQYF	TGTGCCAGCAGCTCCGGACTAGCGGGGGGGCGGGAGACCCAGTACTTC
.	.	TRBV7-2	TRBJ2-1	CASSLGSLGRRNEQFF	TGTGCCAGCAGCTTAGGGAGCTTAGGGAGGCGCAATGAGCAGTTCTTC